This entry describes one TCR beta chain. It lacks a known antigen. No per-base quality is available; no much larger clone lies one base away. This sample was taken from a study of blood T cell repertoires in COVID-19 (dated by TCRdb to 2019 to 2021). General notes on the study: Samples covering the acute and convalescent phases of COVID-19 were provided by collaborators in the United States, Italy and Spain. The dataset comprised deeply sampled blood TCRbeta repertoires from subjects exposed to, actively infected with, or recovered from COVID-19. The material from the prospective study consisted of cDNA or gDNA derived from T cells, B-cell-depleted T cells, or PBMCs. The repertoires were released in a freely available public database intended as a resource for research on the immune response to SARS-CoV-2. HLA class I and class II types, where available, came from metadata supplied by the sample provider rather than from assay-based typing. Samples were obtained from the ongoing ImmuneRACE study (first 160 participants) and from some 1,300 subjects provided by 6 global collaborators. A de-identified subject ID, COVID-19 status, age in years and sex were almost always included in the sample metadata. Study-level results and caveats: How much clinical and demographic metadata was included differed by source and by participant, and the metadata was provided uncurated.

Participants in the prospective study were enrolled through a virtual design, were aged about 18 to 90 years, and lived in about two dozen United States geographic areas. To assign participants to cohorts, the prospective study relied on clinical history that participants themselves reported in a screening survey and a study questionnaire. Recovered participants in ImmuneRACE Cohort 3 were defined as having two consecutive negative NP/OP PCR tests, clearance from a healthcare professional, or resolution of symptoms. In the prospective study, whole blood, serum and a nasopharyngeal or oropharyngeal swab were collected from each participant by mobile phlebotomists. Over a roughly 2-month period, participants in the prospective study had the option of providing additional blood draws and questionnaires. Prospective study blood samples were shipped either frozen or at room temperature before DNA extraction.

TCRbeta CDR3 regions were amplified from genomic DNA using the immunoSEQ Assay, a bias-controlled multiplex PCR. The source study handled its data this way. The number of nucleated cells in each sample was estimated from the amplification of reference gene primers within the assay. To quantify the absolute abundance of each unique TCRbeta CDR3 rearrangement, sequence reads were collapsed and filtered. For each sample, productive Simpson clonality was calculated as the square root of Simpson's diversity index across productive rearrangements. Held by TCRdb, this immuneACCESS table contains in-frame sequences only and omits some clones. Under half of the omission traces to an unresolved V gene where checked; the cause of the rest is unknown. V, J and clone size derive from that table, while D and trimming were established from the DNA sequence. The sample table shows 250,000 to 300,000 clones, and approximately 91% are seen once. Together, the top ten hold about 1.7% of the sample.

Sequenced sample: PBMCs or T cells enriched from blood (not recorded which). This sequence originates from a woman aged 40 to 49 who had recovered from COVID-19.

The DNA is as follows: TGTGCCAGCAGCCCAAGACAGGGGGGCCTCTACGAGCAGTACTTC. Its coded protein is CASSPRQGGLYEQYF. The V gene is TRBV5-4 and the J gene is TRBJ2-7, and TRBD1 aligns with 9 junction nucleotides. The CDR3 runs 15 residues from the cysteine to the phenylalanine. The entry retains the CDR3 DNA only, 45 bases that are in frame from base 1. The germline V gene (reference sequence) provides CDR1 SGHNT and CDR2 YYREEE. Trimmed from V: 4 bases; trimmed from J: 3 bases; junction bases lacking a gene match: 8. With all but the CDR3 taken from the reference TRBV5-4 and TRBJ2-7 genes, the full variable domain is: ETGVTQSPTHLIKTRGQQVTLRCSSQSGHNTVSWYQQALGQGPQFIFQYYREEENGRGNFPPRFSGLQFPNYSSELNVNALELDDSALYLCASSPRQGGLYEQYFGPGTRLTVT.